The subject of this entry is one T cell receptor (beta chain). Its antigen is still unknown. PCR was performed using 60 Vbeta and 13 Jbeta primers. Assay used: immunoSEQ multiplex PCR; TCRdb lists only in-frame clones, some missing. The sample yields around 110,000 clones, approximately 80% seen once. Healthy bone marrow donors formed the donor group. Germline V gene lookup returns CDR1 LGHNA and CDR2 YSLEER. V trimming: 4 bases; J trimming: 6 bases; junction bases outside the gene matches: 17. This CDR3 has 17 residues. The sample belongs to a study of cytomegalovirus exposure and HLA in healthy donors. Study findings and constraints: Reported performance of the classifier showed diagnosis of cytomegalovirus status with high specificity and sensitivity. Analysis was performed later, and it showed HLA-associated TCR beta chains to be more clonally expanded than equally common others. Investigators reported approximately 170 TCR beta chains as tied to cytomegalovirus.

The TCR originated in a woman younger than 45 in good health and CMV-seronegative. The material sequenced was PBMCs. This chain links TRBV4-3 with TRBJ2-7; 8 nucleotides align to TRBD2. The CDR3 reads CASSPHGTGGPLGEQYF. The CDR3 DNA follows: TGCGCCAGCAGCCCACACGGAACGGGAGGGCCTCTGGGCGAGCAGTACTTC.